This TCR beta chain derives from a study of glioma-infiltrating T cells after dendritic cell vaccination. Study-wide points: Longer survival after dendritic cell vaccination followed higher pretreatment TIL content.

The ends were cut back, 4 bases at V and 2 bases at J, with 14 bases in the middle. There are 15 residues in the CDR3. Germline CDR1 and CDR2: SGHRS and YFSETQ. The PCR used 60 V beta and 13 J beta primers. Only in-frame clones appear in the TCRdb table, and some are missing; sequencing was by immunoSEQ multiplex PCR. The data contain about 96,000 clones, 79% of them singletons. Patients had residual fresh-frozen tumor tissue and more than two years of survival data. Isocitrate dehydrogenase mutation was absent in all glioblastoma patients. Comments on this clone: Its specificity is not known.

J is TRBJ2-3 and V is TRBV5-1; D possibly corresponds to TRBD1 (6 bases). The clonotype originates from a human donor with glioblastoma. The sample was blood, taken before dendritic cell vaccination. The CDR3 DNA reads TGCGCCAGCAGCCCATGGGGGCCCAACACAGATACGCAGTATTTT. Protein: CASSPWGPNTDTQYF.